A single sample is the source of the 9 T cell receptor beta chains below, sequenced in a study of shared clonotypes between healthy human individuals. Positively selected for CCR7, the CD45RO-negative cells used as naive CD8 cells excluded terminally differentiated effector memory CD45RA+ cells. Data came from immunoSEQ multiplex PCR; TCRdb stores just in-frame clones and leaves some out. The data show 560,000 or so clones, about 96% seen once. The sequenced sample consisted of naive CD8+ T cells sorted from blood. The receptors come from a woman aged 25-40 years in good health.

The V and J genes are TRBV7-9 and TRBJ2-5, with TRBD1 matching over 7 bases. The germline V gene has CDR1 SEHNR and CDR2 FQNEAQ (reference sequence). V lost 2 bases and J lost 5; bases outside the gene matches: 5. The CDR3 is made up of 14 amino acids. The CDR3 reads CASSLPDRPETQYF. CDR3 DNA: TGTGCCAGCAGCTTACCGGACAGGCCGGAGACCCAGTACTTC.

The chain uses TRBV11-2 and TRBJ2-7, with 10 nucleotides matching TRBD1. This CDR3 contains 15 residues. Per germline, CDR1 SGHAT and CDR2 FQNNGV. The junction had 6 bases not matched to a gene; V was cut back by 5 bases and J by 2 bases. CDR3 coding DNA: TGTGCCAGCAGCCGGGGACAGGGGTTTGCCTACGAGCAGTACTTC. Translating gives CASSRGQGFAYEQYF.

The chain couples TRBV4-1 to TRBJ2-7; 9 bases align to TRBD2. This CDR3 has 17 amino acids. The germline V gene has CDR1 MGHRA and CDR2 YSYEKL. Trimming at V came to 5 bases and at J to 3 bases, leaving 14 bases not matched to a gene. The CDR3 loop reads CASSLSPGAGGVYEQYF. The CDR3 DNA reads as TGCGCCAGCAGCTTATCCCCTGGCGCGGGAGGGGTCTACGAGCAGTACTTC.

This rearrangement joins TRBV28 to TRBJ2-2; TRBD2 agrees at 7 bases. V was pared by 4 bases and J by 5 bases, with 13 bases of the junction left unmatched. The germline gives CDR1 MDHEN, CDR2 SYDVKM. The CDR3 length is 17 residues. For the CDR3, the DNA is TGTGCCAGCAGTTCCGTTGGACGCGGGAGTGGAACCGGGGAGCTGTTTTTT. It codes for CASSSVGRGSGTGELFF.

The rearrangement links TRBV27 to TRBJ2-1; TRBD2 agrees at 9 bases. The ends lost 4 bases at V and 0 bases at J; junction bases unmatched: 10. The CDR3 sequence is 18 residues long. The germline CDR1 and CDR2 sequences are MNHEY and SMNVEV (reference sequence). The CDR3 loop is CASSWGSGGLSSYNEQFF. The CDR3 coding sequence is TGTGCCAGCAGTTGGGGTAGCGGGGGTCTCAGCTCCTACAATGAGCAGTTCTTC.

The genes are TRBV7-5 and TRBJ2-1; TRBD2 reflects the table's D call only, with no check against the DNA. TRBV7-5 is a recognized pseudogene. The CDR3 runs to 17 residues. CDR3 in amino acids: CVRSRESGLSSYNEQFF. For the CDR3, the DNA is TGTGTCAGAAGCCGTGAGTCGGGACTGAGCTCCTACAATGAGCAGTTCTTC.

As to this clone: The same CDR3 can be traced to other DNA sequences in this sample. V gene TRBV27 combines with J gene TRBJ1-5, with D tentatively TRBD1 (6 bases). V lost 4 bases to trimming and J lost 0 bases, with 7 bases between them. In germline, CDR1 is MNHEY, CDR2 SMNVEV (reference sequence). The CDR3 totals 14 residues. The CDR3 region is CASSSTGSNQPQHF. For the CDR3, the DNA is TGTGCCAGCAGTTCGACAGGTAGCAATCAGCCCCAGCATTTT.

This chain uses TRBV19 with TRBJ2-1; 7 positions match TRBD2. CDR3 length: 14 amino acids. V dropped 10 bases and J dropped 9; count of bases not matched to a gene: 15. The germline V gene encodes CDR1 LNHDA and CDR2 SQIVND (reference sequence). CDR3 in DNA: TGTGCCACCTCGGGAGCCGGGGGGTCCATTGAGCAGTTCTTC. It encodes CATSGAGGSIEQFF.

The gene calls are TRBV19 and TRBJ2-3, with a tentative D call TRBD2 (5 bases). Trimming took off 5 bases at V and 6 bases at J, with 15 bases between the two ends. The CDR3 extends over 14 amino acids. Germline CDR1 and CDR2: LNHDA and SQIVND (reference sequence). Here the CDR3 reads CASSLLSAADTQYF. DNA of the CDR3: TGTGCCAGTAGTCTGCTTTCAGCGGCTGATACGCAGTATTTT. The full variable domain, its missing parts supplied by reference TRBV19 and TRBJ2-3, is DGGITQSPKYLFRKEGQNVTLSCEQNLNHDAMYWYRQDPGQGLRLIYYSQIVNDFQKGDIAEGYSVSREKKESFPLTVTSAQKNPTAFYLCASSLLSAADTQYFGPGTRLTVL.